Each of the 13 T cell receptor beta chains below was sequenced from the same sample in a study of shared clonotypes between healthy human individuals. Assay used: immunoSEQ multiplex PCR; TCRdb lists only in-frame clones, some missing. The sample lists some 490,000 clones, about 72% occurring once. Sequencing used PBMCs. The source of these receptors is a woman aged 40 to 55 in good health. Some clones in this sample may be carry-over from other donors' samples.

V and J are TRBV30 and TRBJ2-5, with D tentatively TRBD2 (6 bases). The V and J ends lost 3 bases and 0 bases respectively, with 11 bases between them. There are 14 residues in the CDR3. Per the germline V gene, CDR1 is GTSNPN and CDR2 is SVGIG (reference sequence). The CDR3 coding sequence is TGTGCCTGGAGGGGGGGAGGCCACCAAGAGACCCAGTACTTC. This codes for CAWRGGGHQETQYF.

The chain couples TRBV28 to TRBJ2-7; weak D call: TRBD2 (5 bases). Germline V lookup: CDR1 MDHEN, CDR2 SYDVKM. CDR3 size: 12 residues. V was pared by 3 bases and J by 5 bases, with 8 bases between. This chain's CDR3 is CASSFAGHEQYF. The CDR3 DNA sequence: TGTGCCAGCAGTTTTGCGGGCCACGAGCAGTACTTC.

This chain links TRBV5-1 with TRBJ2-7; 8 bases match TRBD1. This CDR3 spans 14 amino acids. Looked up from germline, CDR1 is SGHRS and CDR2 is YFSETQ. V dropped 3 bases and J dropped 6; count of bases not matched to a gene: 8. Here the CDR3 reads CASSSWTGHGEQYF. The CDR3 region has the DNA TGCGCCAGCAGCTCGTGGACAGGGCACGGCGAGCAGTACTTC.

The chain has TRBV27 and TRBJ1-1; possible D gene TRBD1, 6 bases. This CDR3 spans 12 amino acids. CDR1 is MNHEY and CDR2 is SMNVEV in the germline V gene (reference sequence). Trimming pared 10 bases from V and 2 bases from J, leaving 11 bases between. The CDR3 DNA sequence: TGTGCCACCAGGGGACACAACACTGAAGCTTTCTTT. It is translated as CATRGHNTEAFF.

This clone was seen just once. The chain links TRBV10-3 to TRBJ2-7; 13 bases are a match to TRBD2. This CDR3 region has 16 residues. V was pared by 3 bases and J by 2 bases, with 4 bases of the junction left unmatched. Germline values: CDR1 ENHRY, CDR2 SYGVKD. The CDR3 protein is CAISEGGTSGTYEQYF. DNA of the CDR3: TGTGCCATCAGTGAAGGGGGGACTAGCGGGACCTACGAGCAGTACTTC.

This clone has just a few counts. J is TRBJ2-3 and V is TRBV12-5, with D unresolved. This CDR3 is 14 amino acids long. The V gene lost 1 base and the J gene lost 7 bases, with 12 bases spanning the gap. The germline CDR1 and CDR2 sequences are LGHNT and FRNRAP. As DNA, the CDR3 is TGTGCTAGTGGTTTGGCCGCCCTCGGTTATACGCAGTATTTT. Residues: CASGLAALGYTQYF.

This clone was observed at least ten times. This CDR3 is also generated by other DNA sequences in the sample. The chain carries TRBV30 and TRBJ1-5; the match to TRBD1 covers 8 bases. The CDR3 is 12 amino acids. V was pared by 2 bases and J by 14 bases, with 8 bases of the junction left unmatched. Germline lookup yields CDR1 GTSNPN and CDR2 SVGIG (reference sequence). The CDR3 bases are TGTGCCTGGAGTCCCGGGACAGGCCCAGAGCATTTT. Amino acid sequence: CAWSPGTGPEHF.

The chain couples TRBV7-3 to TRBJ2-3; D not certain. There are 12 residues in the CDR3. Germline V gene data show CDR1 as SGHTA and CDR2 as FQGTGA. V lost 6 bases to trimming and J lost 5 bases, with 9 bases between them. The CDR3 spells CASSSAGDTQYF. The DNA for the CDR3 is TGTGCCAGCAGTTCCGCCGGAGATACGCAGTATTTT.

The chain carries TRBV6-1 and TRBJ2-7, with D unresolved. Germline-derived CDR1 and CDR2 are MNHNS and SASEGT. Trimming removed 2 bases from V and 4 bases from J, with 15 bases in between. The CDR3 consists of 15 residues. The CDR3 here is CASSEIPGHVYEQYF. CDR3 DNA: TGTGCCAGCAGTGAAATACCTGGCCATGTTTACGAGCAGTACTTC.

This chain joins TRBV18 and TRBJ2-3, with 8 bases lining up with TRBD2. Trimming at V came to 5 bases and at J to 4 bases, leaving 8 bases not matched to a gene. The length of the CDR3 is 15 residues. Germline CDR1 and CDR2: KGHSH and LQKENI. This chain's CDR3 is CASSTGLGVSDTQYF. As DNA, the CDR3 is TGTGCCAGCTCAACGGGACTAGGTGTGTCAGATACGCAGTATTTT. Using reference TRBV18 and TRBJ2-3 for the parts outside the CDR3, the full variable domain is NAGVMQNPRHLVRRRGQEARLRCSPMKGHSHVYWYRQLPEEGLKFMVYLQKENIIDESGMPKERFSAEFPKEGPSILRIQQVVRGDSAAYFCASSTGLGVSDTQYFGPGTRLTVL.

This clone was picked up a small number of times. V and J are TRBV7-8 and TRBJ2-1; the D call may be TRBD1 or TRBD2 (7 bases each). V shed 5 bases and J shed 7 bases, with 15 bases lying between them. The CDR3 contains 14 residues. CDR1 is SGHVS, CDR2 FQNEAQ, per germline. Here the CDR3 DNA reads TGTGCCAGCAGCCAGGGGGGAGGGCCGAATGAGCAGTTCTTC. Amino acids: CASSQGGGPNEQFF.

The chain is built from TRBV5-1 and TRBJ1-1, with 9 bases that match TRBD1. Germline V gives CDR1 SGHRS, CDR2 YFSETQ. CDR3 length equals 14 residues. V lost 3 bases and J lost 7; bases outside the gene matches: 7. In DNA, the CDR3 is TGCGCCAGCAGCTGGGGACAGGGCCAAGGTGAAGCTTTCTTT. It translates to CASSWGQGQGEAFF.

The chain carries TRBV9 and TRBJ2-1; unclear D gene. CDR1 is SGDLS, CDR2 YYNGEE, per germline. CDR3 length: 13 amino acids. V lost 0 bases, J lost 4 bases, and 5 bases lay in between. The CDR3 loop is CASSVGRYNEQFF. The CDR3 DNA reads TGTGCCAGCAGCGTAGGCAGGTACAATGAGCAGTTCTTC. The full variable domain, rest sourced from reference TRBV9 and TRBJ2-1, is DSGVTQTPKHLITATGQRVTLRCSPRSGDLSVYWYQQSLDQGLQFLIQYYNGEERAKGNILERFSAQQFPDLHSELNLSSLELGDSALYFCASSVGRYNEQFFGPGTRLTVL.